These 14 T cell receptor beta chains came from one sample sequenced in a study of T cell responses to AZD1222 COVID-19 vaccine. Sequenced by immunoSEQ multiplex PCR; TCRdb stores in-frame clones only, minus some. The table records about 110,000 clones, about 85% of them present only once. The sample consisted of peripheral blood, taken on day 0 of AZD1222 vaccination. These receptors were collected from an adult in good health.

The chain joins TRBV7-2 to TRBJ2-7; 9 bases are shared with TRBD2. Germline CDR1 is SGHTA and CDR2 is FQGNSA. The CDR3 has 15 amino acids. The V segment lost 5 bases and the J segment 3 bases; nucleotides outside the gene matches: 8. The CDR3 nucleotides read TGTGCCAGCAGCGAAAGACTAGCGGTGAACTACGAGCAGTACTTC. Its translation is CASSERLAVNYEQYF.

The rearrangement uses TRBV7-2 and TRBJ2-7, with 8 positions matching TRBD1. Germline lookup yields CDR1 SGHTA and CDR2 FQGNSA. The CDR3 extends over 14 amino acids. V lost 5 bases and J lost 2; bases outside the gene matches: 5. CDR3 loop: CASSLQGEPYEQYF. CDR3 DNA sequence: TGTGCCAGCAGCCTACAGGGGGAGCCCTACGAGCAGTACTTC. The full variable domain, completed using reference TRBV7-2 and TRBJ2-7, is GAGVSQSPSNKVTEKGKDVELRCDPISGHTALYWYRQSLGQGLEFLIYFQGNSAPDKSGLPSDRFSAERTGGSVSTLTIQRTQQEDSAVYLCASSLQGEPYEQYFGPGTRLTVT.

This rearrangement joins TRBV6-4 to TRBJ2-6; D not resolved. Per the germline V gene, CDR1 is MRHNA and CDR2 is SNTAGT. Trimming pared 3 bases from V and 0 bases from J, leaving 9 bases between. The CDR3 is 16 amino acids. The CDR3 loop is CASSESANSGANVLTF. The CDR3 region has the DNA TGTGCCAGCAGTGAGTCAGCGAACTCTGGGGCCAACGTCCTGACTTTC.

The V and J genes are TRBV5-6 and TRBJ1-6, with a weak D call TRBD1 (5 bases). Deletions cut 2 bases from V and 7 bases from J, with 13 bases between. Germline values: CDR1 SGHDT, CDR2 YYEEEE. This CDR3 comprises 15 residues. CDR3 region: CASSFPGAFNSPLHF. DNA for the CDR3: TGTGCCAGCAGCTTTCCCGGGGCCTTCAATTCACCCCTCCACTTT.

The J gene is TRBJ1-4, the V gene TRBV10-2; no reliable D call. The CDR3 sequence is 13 residues long. Trimming took off 1 base at V and 8 bases at J, with 8 bases between the two ends. Per germline, CDR1 WSHSY and CDR2 SAAADI. The CDR3 spells CASSEYEGEKLFF. In nucleotides, the CDR3 is TGCGCCAGCAGTGAGTACGAAGGGGAAAAACTGTTTTTT.

The chain recombines TRBV11-1 with TRBJ2-3, with a tentative D call TRBD1 (6 bases). The CDR3 is 14 residues long. V lost 2 bases to trimming and J lost 7 bases, with 13 bases between them. Looked up from germline, CDR1 is SGHAT and CDR2 is FQDESV (reference sequence). CDR3 bases: TGTGCCAGCAGCTTACGACAGGCTGTAAATACGCAGTATTTT. Translated, it gives CASSLRQAVNTQYF.

The chain is built from TRBV5-6 and TRBJ2-5; 9 bases agree with TRBD2. The germline CDR1 and CDR2 sequences are SGHDT and YYEEEE. This CDR3 is 15 amino acids long. V shed 1 base, J shed 2 bases, and the junction held 3 bases outside the gene matches. In DNA, the CDR3 is TGTGCCAGCAGCTTGTACGCGGGGGGGCAAGAGACCCAGTACTTC. Translated, it gives CASSLYAGGQETQYF.

The chain uses TRBV28 and TRBJ2-7, with a tentative D call TRBD1 (6 bases). This CDR3 region has 13 residues. Germline V gives CDR1 MDHEN, CDR2 SYDVKM. V lost 9 bases and J lost 3, with 15 bases in between. In nucleotides, the CDR3 is TGTGCCAGTTCAGGACAGAACGGCTACGAGCAGTACTTC. This sequence encodes CASSGQNGYEQYF.

The chain carries TRBV5-4 and TRBJ1-1; 7 nucleotides agree with TRBD1. This CDR3 is built from 15 residues. V lost 3 bases, J lost 5 bases, and 10 bases stayed unmatched. Looked up from germline, CDR1 is SGHNT and CDR2 is YYREEE (reference sequence). Here the CDR3 DNA reads TGTGCCAGCAGCTCCCGAACAGGGGAGGGGACTGAAGCTTTCTTT. This codes for CASSSRTGEGTEAFF.

The rearrangement uses TRBV3-1 (or the pseudogene TRBV3-2) and TRBJ1-6; D remains ambiguous. The CDR3 contains 14 residues. Looked up from germline, CDR1 is LGHDT and CDR2 is YNNKEL (reference sequence). Trimming took 1 base from V and 8 from J, leaving 9 bases between them. The CDR3: CASSQGASHSPLHF. The CDR3 bases are TGTGCCAGCAGCCAAGGGGCGTCCCATTCACCCCTCCACTTT.

This clone has a handful of counts. CDR3 DNA sequence: TGCGCCAGCAGCCCTGTTCAGTTAACCAGCACAGATACGCAGTATTTT. Translation gives CASSPVQLTSTDTQYF. V is TRBV4-1 and J is TRBJ2-3, with D hard to call. Germline CDR1 MGHRA, CDR2 YSYEKL. V was pared by 4 bases and J by 0 bases, with 14 bases between. The CDR3 has 16 residues.

This chain joins TRBV7-6 and TRBJ2-2; TRBD2 aligns across 14 bases. Germline lookup yields CDR1 SGHVS and CDR2 FNYEAQ. V shed 4 bases, J shed 0 bases, and the junction held 10 bases outside the gene matches. The CDR3 length is 20 residues. DNA for the CDR3: TGTGCCAGCAGCTCCTACCGACGGACTAGCGGGGGGACGAACACCGGGGAGCTGTTTTTT. Amino acids: CASSSYRRTSGGTNTGELFF.

The genes are TRBV11-3 and TRBJ2-3; the match to TRBD2 covers 13 bases. The germline V gene has CDR1 SGHNT and CDR2 YENEEA. Germline trimming cut 4 bases from V and 3 bases from J; bases unmatched to any gene: 7. The length of the CDR3 is 17 residues. CDR3: CASSSTSGGAWTDTQYF. CDR3 DNA sequence: TGTGCCAGCAGCTCAACTAGCGGGGGGGCGTGGACAGATACGCAGTATTTT.

The chain is built from TRBV19 and TRBJ2-7; D not certain. V shed 6 bases and J shed 1 base, with 16 bases lying between them. This CDR3 contains 15 residues. Germline V gene data show CDR1 as LNHDA and CDR2 as SQIVND (reference sequence). CDR3 residues: CASSPRSWSSYEQYF. The DNA of the CDR3 is TGTGCCAGTAGCCCTCGGTCTTGGTCGTCCTACGAGCAGTACTTC. Filled out from reference TRBV19 and TRBJ2-7, the complete variable domain reads DGGITQSPKYLFRKEGQNVTLSCEQNLNHDAMYWYRQDPGQGLRLIYYSQIVNDFQKGDIAEGYSVSREKKESFPLTVTSAQKNPTAFYLCASSPRSWSSYEQYFGPGTRLTVT.